This TCR beta chain was captured in a study of OX40 agonist ivuxolimab in advanced cancers. Study-level information: Patients were treated with ivuxolimab, an agonistic anti-OX40 (CD134) antibody.

This clone came up a few times. Antigen specificity is unknown. J lost 5 bases, V lost 1 base, and 5 bases had no gene match. The germline CDR1 and CDR2 sequences are SGHDT and YYEEEE. The CDR3 contains 14 residues. Sequenced by immunoSEQ multiplex PCR; TCRdb stores in-frame clones only, minus some. Among 50,000 to 80,000 clones listed, 70% to 90% were seen once. Study-wide findings and caveats: Clonal expansion from baseline to week 6 occurred in both CD4+ and CD8+ T cells. Partial responders at 0.1-3.0 mg/kg showed near-lowest clonal expansion.

The chain links TRBV5-6 to TRBJ1-1; TRBD1 matches 7 bases. Specimen: CD4+ or CD8+ T cells sorted from blood, collected in a trial of the OX40 agonist ivuxolimab. This TCR came from an adult with an advanced solid tumor such as melanoma, head and neck, liver or kidney cancer. CDR3 loop: CASSLFAGGTEAFF. The CDR3 bases are TGTGCCAGCAGCTTGTTCGCAGGGGGTACTGAAGCTTTCTTT.